This record covers a single T cell receptor beta chain. This specimen comes from a study of blood T cell repertoires in COVID-19. Study information: The origin of the acute and convalescent COVID-19 samples was the United States, Italy and Spain. PBMCs, B-cell-depleted T cells, or T cells provided the cDNA or gDNA that made up the material.

Under the authors' procedure: Amplification from reference gene primers served as the basis for estimated nucleated cell counts. The assay was immunoSEQ multiplex PCR, and TCRdb's table has in-frame clones only and misses some. Clone size and the V and J calls come from that table; the DNA yielded D and trimming. The repertoire holds tens of thousands of clones, 65% to 80% seen once, with 15% to 25% in the top ten. The germline gives CDR1 SEHNR, CDR2 FQNEAQ (reference sequence). V was shortened by 0 bases and J by 5 bases, with 13 bases between the two germline ends. The CDR3 totals 15 residues. During active infection, Seattle patients enrolled and were then monitored through disease.

The J gene is TRBJ1-2, the V gene TRBV7-9; D is perhaps TRBD1 (5 bases). Sequences were obtained from peripheral blood. The sequence was obtained from a young man with COVID-19, enrolled during active disease. The CDR3 loop is CASSLAQAGVYGYTF. CDR3 DNA: TGTGCCAGCAGCTTAGCACAGGCGGGAGTGTATGGCTACACCTTC.